The source of this TCR beta chain is a study of shared clonotypes between healthy human individuals. Naive CD8 cells comprised CD45RO-negative, CCR7-positively selected cells, excluding terminally differentiated effector memory CD45RA+ cells. Libraries were prepared by immunoSEQ multiplex PCR; TCRdb keeps only in-frame clonotypes and omits some of them. The sample has about 580,000 clones; roughly 98% are singletons. The V gene end was trimmed by 10 bases and the J gene end by 5 bases; junction bases not matched to a gene: 11. Germline CDR1 reads MNHEY; CDR2 reads SMNVEV (reference sequence). The length of the CDR3 is 14 residues. On this clone itself: Antigen unknown.

Study findings and constraints: The authors expected sequencing depth to affect clonotype sharing among donors. Compared with clonotypes that all four donors shared, non-shared clonotypes had lower generation probabilities. Sharing across four donors was highest in naive CD4 (roughly 5%) and lowest in memory CD8 (around 0.4%).

The chain is built from TRBV27 and TRBJ2-1; TRBD2 agrees at 7 bases. This clonotype was sampled from a man younger than 40 in good health. The sample was naive CD8+ T cells sorted from blood. CDR3 in DNA: TGTGCCACTGCACGGGGGGTAGCGCACAATGAGCAGTTCTTC. Protein: CATARGVAHNEQFF.